These 29 T cell receptor beta chains share one sample of origin, sequenced in a study of OX40 agonist ivuxolimab in advanced cancers. TCRdb keeps only in-frame clones here, not all; method: immunoSEQ multiplex PCR. The sample includes about 81,000 clones, around 80% of them seen just once. Sample: CD4+ or CD8+ T cells sorted from blood, taken in a trial of the OX40 agonist ivuxolimab. All receptors derive from an adult with an advanced solid tumor such as melanoma, head and neck, liver or kidney cancer.

The chain combines TRBV5-4 with TRBJ2-3; the D gene is possibly TRBD1 (6 bases). This CDR3 contains 14 residues. Germline CDR1 and CDR2: SGHNT and YYREEE (reference sequence). The V end was cut by 0 bases, the J end by 2 bases, with 7 bases between. The CDR3 loop is CASSLGTDTDTQYF. CDR3 sequence (DNA): TGTGCCAGCAGCTTGGGGACAGACACAGATACGCAGTATTTT.

The DNA of the CDR3 is TGTGCCAGCAGTTTAGAACGGGAAGATACGCAGTATTTT. This translates into CASSLEREDTQYF. The V gene is TRBV28, the J gene TRBJ2-3, with D maybe TRBD2 (5 bases). The CDR3 consists of 13 residues. V was trimmed by 2 bases and J by 5 bases, leaving 8 bases between them. Germline CDR1 and CDR2: MDHEN and SYDVKM.

This clone was seen once. This chain links TRBV28 with TRBJ1-2, with D tentatively TRBD1 (6 bases). V was pared by 5 bases and J by 4 bases, with 14 bases between. CDR1 is MDHEN and CDR2 is SYDVKM in the germline V gene. The CDR3 covers 14 residues. The CDR3: CASSGTPPGYGYTF. In DNA, the CDR3 is TGTGCCAGCAGTGGGACACCCCCCGGCTATGGCTACACCTTC.

The chain combines TRBV7-8 with TRBJ2-4; 9 nucleotides line up with TRBD2. CDR3 length: 20 residues. J lost 9 bases, V lost 1 base, and 22 bases had no gene match. The germline CDR1 and CDR2 sequences are SGHVS and FQNEAQ. CDR3 sequence: CASSLGLAGDPFSLRGIQYF. CDR3 DNA: TGTGCCAGCAGCTTAGGGTTAGCGGGAGACCCTTTTAGCCTGAGGGGCATTCAGTACTTC.

V gene TRBV28 combines with J gene TRBJ2-7; TRBD1 agrees at 8 bases. The CDR3 contains 15 residues. V gave up 3 bases and J gave up 3 bases; unmatched junction bases: 7. Germline CDR1 is MDHEN and CDR2 is SYDVKM. The CDR3 sequence: CASSFGDRGIYEQYV. CDR3 sequence (DNA): TGTGCCAGCAGTTTTGGTGACAGGGGTATCTACGAGCAGTACGTC.

V is TRBV28 and J is TRBJ1-1; TRBD1 matches 9 bases. Germline CDR1 is MDHEN and CDR2 is SYDVKM. J gave up 3 bases and V 1 base, and 6 bases lay outside the gene matches. The CDR3 loop spans 16 amino acids. CDR3 coding DNA: TGTGCCAGCAGTTTATCCGGGACAGGGAGGTACACTGAAGCTTTCTTT. The encoded protein is CASSLSGTGRYTEAFF.

This clone is a singleton in its sample. The chain joins TRBV7-9 to TRBJ1-1; D gene unclear. CDR1 is SEHNR, CDR2 FQNEAQ, per germline (reference sequence). V lost 5 bases, J lost 4 bases, and 11 bases lay in between. The CDR3 loop spans 13 amino acids. CDR3: CASSMSGSTEAFF. The CDR3 DNA reads as TGTGCCAGCAGCATGTCGGGTAGCACTGAAGCTTTCTTT.

This clone came up a few times. The V and J genes are TRBV15 and TRBJ1-3; D is possibly TRBD1 (5 bases). Per the germline V gene, CDR1 is LNHNV and CDR2 is YYDKDF (reference sequence). V was cut by 3 bases and J by 0 bases, with 12 bases left in between. The CDR3 totals 16 residues. The CDR3 bases are TGTGCCACCAGCAGGGGGACCTCAAGCTCTGGAAACACCATATATTTT. Encoded protein: CATSRGTSSSGNTIYF.

There are a few counts of this clone. The CDR3 protein is CASGLAGFVETQYF. In DNA, the CDR3 is TGTGCCAGCGGGCTAGCGGGGTTTGTGGAGACCCAGTACTTC. The V call is TRBV28, the J call TRBJ2-5; 9 bases agree with TRBD2. The CDR3 extends over 14 amino acids. The trim removed 8 bases at V and 5 bases at J, leaving 9 bases unmatched. Germline V lookup: CDR1 MDHEN, CDR2 SYDVKM.

The chain recombines TRBV6-5 with TRBJ1-4; 7 positions match TRBD1. J gave up 6 bases and V 8 bases, and 3 bases lay outside the gene matches. CDR1 and CDR2 (germline): MNHEY, SVGAGI. CDR3 length: 12 amino acids. CDR3 in DNA: TGTGCCAGCGGGGACAGCGATGAAAAACTGTTTTTT. As protein: CASGDSDEKLFF.

The chain joins TRBV7-6 to TRBJ1-2; 8 positions agree with TRBD1. This CDR3 has 16 amino acids. Germline-derived CDR1 and CDR2 are SGHVS and FNYEAQ. Trimming removed 3 bases from V and 4 bases from J; junction bases left unmatched: 10. The CDR3 region is CASSLTGEDRVYGYTF. In DNA form, the CDR3 reads TGTGCCAGCAGCTTGACAGGGGAGGACCGCGTCTATGGCTACACCTTC.

In DNA, the CDR3 is TGTGCCAGCAGCCGAACCGGACAGCACCGCTATGGCTACACCTTC. It translates to CASSRTGQHRYGYTF. V is TRBV2 and J is TRBJ1-2; D possibly corresponds to TRBD1 (6 bases). V was pared by 6 bases and J by 4 bases, with 18 bases between. Germline assignment: CDR1 SNHLY and CDR2 FYNNEI. The CDR3 covers 15 residues.

The CDR3: CASSLPSLPHVYHNEQFF. CDR3 DNA: TGTGCCAGCAGTTTACCGTCTCTGCCCCATGTCTACCACAATGAGCAGTTCTTC. The V call is TRBV28, the J call TRBJ2-1; D is ambiguous. The V gene's germline CDR1 is MDHEN and CDR2 SYDVKM. CDR3 length equals 18 residues. V gave up 2 bases and J gave up 5 bases, with 22 bases separating them. The whole variable domain, filled in from reference TRBV28 and TRBJ2-1, reads DVKVTQSSRYLVKRTGEKVFLECVQDMDHENMFWYRQDPGLGLRLIYFSYDVKMKEKGDIPEGYSVSREKKERFSLILESASTNQTSMYLCASSLPSLPHVYHNEQFFGPGTRLTVL.

The chain carries TRBV4-1 and TRBJ2-6; D is perhaps TRBD2 (6 bases). The V end lost 2 bases, the J end lost 3 bases, and 8 bases lay between the germline ends. Germline V gene lookup returns CDR1 MGHRA and CDR2 YSYEKL. The CDR3 has 15 amino acids. CDR3: CASSQSGDGANVLTF. Written as DNA, the CDR3 is TGCGCCAGCAGCCAATCGGGGGATGGGGCCAACGTCCTGACTTTC.

J is TRBJ1-5 and V is TRBV27; 8 nucleotides agree with TRBD1. CDR1 and CDR2 (germline): MNHEY, SMNVEV (reference sequence). The CDR3 sequence is 17 residues long. J was trimmed by 1 base and V by 7 bases; bases with no gene match: 12. The CDR3 reads CASTKIFGQGSNQPQHF. CDR3 sequence (DNA): TGTGCCAGCACCAAAATATTCGGACAGGGAAGCAATCAGCCCCAGCATTTT.

In this sample, this clone turned up once. The J gene is TRBJ2-3, the V gene TRBV11-2; a weak D match, TRBD1 (5 bases). From germline, CDR1 is SGHAT and CDR2 FQNNGV. Trimming stripped 5 bases from V and 1 base from J, with 16 bases between. This CDR3 has 16 residues. CDR3 protein: CASSPIPGLRTDTQYF. DNA of the CDR3: TGTGCCAGCAGCCCGATTCCAGGGCTTCGCACAGATACGCAGTATTTT.

V is TRBV19 and J is TRBJ1-2, with D unclear. CDR3 size: 14 residues. Germline loops: CDR1 LNHDA, CDR2 SQIVND (reference sequence). V dropped 3 bases and J dropped 8 bases, with 16 bases sitting between them. CDR3 coding DNA: TGTGCCAGTAGTATCCTCCTCGGGGTGGAAGGCTACACCTTC. It encodes CASSILLGVEGYTF.

The V and J genes are TRBV7-8 and TRBJ2-1, with TRBD2 identical over 8 bases. Germline-derived CDR1 and CDR2 are SGHVS and FQNEAQ. CDR3 length equals 13 residues. Germline trimming cut 5 bases from V and 7 bases from J; bases unmatched to any gene: 4. CDR3 region: CASSSGLANEQFF. The CDR3 nucleotides read TGTGCCAGCAGCAGCGGACTAGCAAATGAGCAGTTCTTC.

This clone has a single count. The CDR3 DNA is TGTGCCAGCAGCTTTCAGTCCTATAATTCACCCCTCCACTTT. It yields the protein CASSFQSYNSPLHF. The chain couples TRBV5-6 to TRBJ1-6; D not resolved. The CDR3 consists of 14 residues. The V end lost 2 bases, the J end lost 1 base, and 4 bases lay between the germline ends. The germline CDR1 and CDR2 sequences are SGHDT and YYEEEE.

The chain employs TRBV7-2 and TRBJ1-4, with D possibly TRBD1 on 5 matching bases. Trimming left V 3 bases short and J 6 bases short, with 11 bases between. The CDR3 runs 14 residues. CDR1 is SGHTA and CDR2 is FQGNSA in the germline V gene. This CDR3 reads CASSFGGLHEKLFF. CDR3 in DNA: TGTGCCAGCAGCTTCGGGGGATTACATGAAAAACTGTTTTTT.

This clone was seen only once. The chain uses TRBV2 and TRBJ2-5; 13 positions agree with TRBD2. Trimming took 2 bases from V and 3 from J; bases not matched to a gene: 6. From germline, CDR1 is SNHLY and CDR2 FYNNEI. The CDR3 contains 17 residues. The CDR3 DNA is TGTGCCAGCAGTGAAATGGGGACTAGCGGGATGGAAGAGACCCAGTACTTC. This codes for CASSEMGTSGMEETQYF.

The chain recombines TRBV7-9 with TRBJ1-5; D ambiguous. The CDR3 loop spans 15 amino acids. Germline loops: CDR1 SEHNR, CDR2 FQNEAQ (reference sequence). V was pared by 3 bases and J by 0 bases, with 9 bases between. CDR3 coding DNA: TGTGCCAGCAGCTTCGGCGGAGCTAGCAATCAGCCCCAGCATTTT. It is translated as CASSFGGASNQPQHF.

This clone was counted only a few times. The chain recombines TRBV5-6 with TRBJ2-7; D is ambiguous. The CDR3 has 11 amino acids. Trimming pared 5 bases from V and 4 bases from J, leaving 7 bases between. The V gene's germline CDR1 is SGHDT and CDR2 YYEEEE. Here the CDR3 reads CASSTNYEQYF. In nucleotides, the CDR3 is TGTGCCAGCAGTACAAATTACGAGCAGTACTTC.

In this sample, this clone turned up a few times. This sequence joins TRBV5-1 and TRBJ2-6, with a tentative D call TRBD1 (6 bases). Germline CDR1 reads SGHRS; CDR2 reads YFSETQ. The CDR3 is made up of 15 amino acids. V lost 7 bases to trimming and J lost 3 bases, with 14 bases between them. The CDR3 reads CASRAGVGGANVLTF. The CDR3 DNA sequence: TGCGCCAGCCGAGCAGGGGTGGGTGGGGCCAACGTCCTGACTTTC.

CDR3 coding DNA: TGCGCCAGCAGCCAAGTTGAGGGGCCCTACAATGAGCAGTTCTTC. Amino acid sequence: CASSQVEGPYNEQFF. This chain joins TRBV4-1 and TRBJ2-1; tentatively, D is TRBD1 or TRBD2 (5 bases each). V was shortened by 1 base and J by 2 bases, with 9 bases between the two germline ends. This CDR3 region has 15 residues. Germline V gene lookup returns CDR1 MGHRA and CDR2 YSYEKL.

This chain links TRBV13 with TRBJ2-2; no reliable D call. The germline V gene has CDR1 PRHDT and CDR2 FYEKMQ (reference sequence). With 4 bases removed from V and 7 bases from J, the gap between germline ends came to 4 bases. The CDR3 runs 11 residues. The CDR3 reads CASSSIGELFF. DNA for the CDR3: TGTGCCAGCAGCTCCATCGGGGAGCTGTTTTTT.

The chain employs TRBV5-5 and TRBJ2-5; 8 bases map to TRBD2. Trimming at V came to 0 bases and at J to 1 base, leaving 5 bases not matched to a gene. Germline CDR1 reads SGHKS; CDR2 reads YYEKEE (reference sequence). The CDR3 covers 16 residues. This CDR3 reads CASSLVVSGGQETQYF. The DNA of the CDR3 is TGTGCCAGCAGCTTGGTGGTCAGCGGGGGCCAAGAGACCCAGTACTTC.

The rearrangement links TRBV11-3 to TRBJ2-5; no clear D gene. Germline loops: CDR1 SGHNT, CDR2 YENEEA. There are 13 residues in the CDR3. V was trimmed by 3 bases and J by 2 bases, leaving 7 bases between them. In DNA, the CDR3 is TGTGCCAGCAGCTTCGGGCTACAAGAGACCCAGTACTTC. Translation: CASSFGLQETQYF. Based on the CDR3 plus reference TRBV11-3 and TRBJ2-5, the full variable domain is EAGVVQSPRYKIIEKKQPVAFWCNPISGHNTLYWYLQNLGQGPELLIRYENEEAVDDSQLPKDRFSAERLKGVDSTLKIQPAELGDSAVYLCASSFGLQETQYFGPGTRLLVL.

The CDR3 reads CASSRTGTGKETQYF. The CDR3 DNA sequence: TGCGCCAGCAGCCGAACCGGGACAGGGAAGGAGACCCAGTACTTC. V is TRBV4-1 and J is TRBJ2-5, with 9 bases identical to TRBD1. The junction had 8 bases not matched to a gene; V was cut back by 4 bases and J by 5 bases. The germline V gene encodes CDR1 MGHRA and CDR2 YSYEKL. This CDR3 has 15 amino acids.